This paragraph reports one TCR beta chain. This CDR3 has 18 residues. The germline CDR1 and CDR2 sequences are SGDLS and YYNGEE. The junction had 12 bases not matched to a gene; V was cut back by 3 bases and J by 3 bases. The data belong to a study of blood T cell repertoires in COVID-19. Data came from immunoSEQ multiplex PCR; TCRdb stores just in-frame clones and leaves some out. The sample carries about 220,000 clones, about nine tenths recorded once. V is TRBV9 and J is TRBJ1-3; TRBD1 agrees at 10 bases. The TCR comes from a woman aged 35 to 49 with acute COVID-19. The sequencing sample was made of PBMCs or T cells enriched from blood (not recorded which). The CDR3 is CASSATVTGTGDGNTIYF. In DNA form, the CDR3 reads TGTGCCAGCAGCGCAACGGTTACCGGGACAGGGGATGGAAACACCATATATTTT.